The 12 T cell receptor beta chains in this list originate from one sample, sequenced in a study of blood T cells in healthy people across ages. Primers used in a second PCR of roughly 6 to 11 cycles were a sample-barcoded 5' primer and a J-beta primer mix. MiXCR, applied by TCRdb to the 5' RACE reads, yields one record per CDR3 protein. The table lists about 1.5 million distinct CDR3 sequences, approximately 43% of them singletons. Sequencing used blood. Receptor source: a woman under 30 in good health.

The V gene is TRBV9, the J gene TRBJ2-1, with D maybe TRBD1 (6 bases). Looked up from germline, CDR1 is SGDLS and CDR2 is YYNGEE. CDR3 length equals 13 residues. Trimming left V 0 bases short and J 10 bases short, with 11 bases between. The chain's CDR3 is CASSVAGAGEQFF. CDR3 sequence (DNA): TGTGCCAGCAGCGTAGCAGGGGCTGGGGAGCAGTTCTTC.

The chain combines TRBV6-5 with TRBJ1-6; D unclear. Germline loops: CDR1 MNHEY, CDR2 SVGAGI. The V gene lost 2 bases and the J gene lost 7 bases, with 6 bases spanning the gap. The CDR3 loop spans 13 amino acids. CDR3 sequence reads: CASSYEGNSPLHF. The DNA for the CDR3 is TGTGCCAGCAGTTACGAGGGAAATTCACCCCTCCACTTT.

The chain combines TRBV9 with TRBJ1-5, with D uncertain. V was clipped by 4 bases and J by 6 bases, with 17 bases between them. This CDR3 is built from 15 residues. CDR1 and CDR2 from the germline V gene are SGDLS and YYNGEE. The CDR3 reads CASSPKGLVGQPQHF. The CDR3 nucleotides are TGTGCCAGCAGCCCCAAGGGCCTTGTCGGTCAGCCCCAGCATTTT.

This clonotype was seen only a few times. V is TRBV29-1 and J is TRBJ2-7; D is ambiguous. This CDR3 has 12 amino acids. Trimming removed 6 bases from V and 2 bases from J, with 11 bases in between. The V gene's germline CDR1 is SQVTM and CDR2 ANQGSEA. CDR3 nucleotide sequence: TGCAGCGTGGCGGCCGGAGCCTACGAGCAGTACTTC. Amino acid sequence: CSVAAGAYEQYF.

This clonotype was counted many times. This chain joins TRBV20-1 and TRBJ2-1, with 11 bases identical to TRBD2. The CDR3 consists of 16 residues. J lost 3 bases, V lost 1 base, and 5 bases had no gene match. Germline V gene sequence: CDR1 DFQATT, CDR2 SNEGSKA (reference sequence). This CDR3 is CSARALSGGDYNEQFF. CDR3 DNA sequence: TGCAGTGCTAGAGCCCTTAGCGGGGGGGACTACAATGAGCAGTTCTTC.

The CDR3 spells CASSPDGHQQETQFF. DNA of the CDR3: TGTGCCAGCAGTCCAGATGGCCATCAACAAGAGACCCAGTTCTTC. The rearrangement joins TRBV12-3 or TRBV12-4 to TRBJ2-1; D call uncertain. V lost 5 bases and J 13 bases, leaving 24 bases between the germline ends. The CDR3 length is 15 residues.

As to this clonotype: One end of the junction is discordant with germline, which a read error may explain. The chain combines TRBV3-1 with TRBJ2-1; D perhaps matches TRBD1 (5 bases). CDR1 and CDR2 (germline): LGHDT, YNNKEL (reference sequence). This CDR3 comprises 16 residues. The CDR3, as DNA: TGTGTCAGCAGCCAAGGGGCTAGGTACCCTTACAATGAGCAGTTCTTC. Its protein product is CVSSQGARYPYNEQFF.

This clonotype was seen once. The chain recombines TRBV7-2 with TRBJ2-2; 13 bases align to TRBD2. The CDR3 length is 17 residues. CDR1 is SGHTA and CDR2 is FQGNSA in the germline V gene. The ends lost 5 bases at V and 5 bases at J; junction bases unmatched: 8. CDR3 sequence (DNA): TGTGCCAGCAGCAGAAGGACTAGCGGGAGCGGTACCGGGGAGCTGTTTTTT. Amino acid sequence: CASSRRTSGSGTGELFF.

This chain joins TRBV19 and TRBJ2-5, with D tentatively TRBD1 (6 bases). Trimming stripped 1 base from V and 11 bases from J, with 17 bases between. This CDR3 has 14 amino acids. CDR1 is LNHDA, CDR2 SQIVND, per germline (reference sequence). The CDR3 region has the DNA TGTGCCAGTAGTATAGGGGGGCCACACAATGAGCAGTACTTC. This codes for CASSIGGPHNEQYF.

This chain links TRBV6-2 or TRBV6-3 with TRBJ2-7, with 10 positions matching TRBD2. The V segment lost 7 bases and the J segment 7 bases; nucleotides outside the gene matches: 22. Germline CDR1 reads MNHEY; CDR2 reads SVGEGT. The CDR3 has 18 residues. The CDR3 sequence: CASTLASGSPTSYNEQYF. The CDR3 DNA follows: TGTGCCAGCACCCTAGCTAGCGGGAGCCCTACTTCCTACAATGAGCAGTACTTC.

J is TRBJ2-7 and V is TRBV7-2; 7 bases are shared with TRBD1. Looked up from germline, CDR1 is SGHTA and CDR2 is FQGNSA. V shed 10 bases, J shed 3 bases, and the junction held 9 bases outside the gene matches. This CDR3 comprises 13 residues. The DNA for the CDR3 is TGTGCCACCCGACAGGGAGTAAGCTACGAGCAGTACTTC. Its translation is CATRQGVSYEQYF.

The V gene is TRBV7-2, the J gene TRBJ2-1; 8 nucleotides align to TRBD1. This CDR3 has 16 amino acids. The germline V gene encodes CDR1 SGHTA and CDR2 FQGNSA. The V segment lost 3 bases and the J segment 7 bases; nucleotides outside the gene matches: 11. CDR3 DNA: TGTGCCAGCAGCTTTACAGGGGGAGTAATGGGAAATGAGCAGTTCTTC. Its protein product is CASSFTGGVMGNEQFF.